This T cell receptor beta chain was sequenced for a study of memory CD8 T cells in hepatitis C reinfection. For the study at large: Samples late or after reinfection came 12 to 24 weeks post-detection. The study, taken as a whole, reports: Only a handful of donors prevented definitive conclusions about public clonotypes.

This CDR3 has 13 residues. The ends were cut back, 4 bases at V and 5 bases at J, with 11 bases in the middle. CDR1 is LNHDA and CDR2 is SQIVND in the germline V gene (reference sequence). A remark on this clone: Antigen specificity is unknown.

The sample's time point: late/post reinfection, 12 to 24 weeks after detection. Sorted cells were sequenced directly ex vivo without any in vitro expansion. Total naive CD8 T cells were sorted as viable CD3+ CD8+ CD45RO- cells from a couple of donors. Method: immunoSEQ multiplex PCR; TCRdb's copy keeps in-frame clones and lacks some. The sample yields about 46,000 clones, 75% to 90% seen once. The sequenced sample consisted of naive CD8+ T cells sorted from blood. The rearrangement links TRBV19 to TRBJ2-5, with D perhaps TRBD2 (6 bases). This TCR was recovered from a man aged 18 to 30 with hepatitis C virus infection. CDR3 sequence: CASSTTGGETQYF. The CDR3 coding sequence is TGTGCCAGTAGTACTACAGGAGGGGAGACCCAGTACTTC.